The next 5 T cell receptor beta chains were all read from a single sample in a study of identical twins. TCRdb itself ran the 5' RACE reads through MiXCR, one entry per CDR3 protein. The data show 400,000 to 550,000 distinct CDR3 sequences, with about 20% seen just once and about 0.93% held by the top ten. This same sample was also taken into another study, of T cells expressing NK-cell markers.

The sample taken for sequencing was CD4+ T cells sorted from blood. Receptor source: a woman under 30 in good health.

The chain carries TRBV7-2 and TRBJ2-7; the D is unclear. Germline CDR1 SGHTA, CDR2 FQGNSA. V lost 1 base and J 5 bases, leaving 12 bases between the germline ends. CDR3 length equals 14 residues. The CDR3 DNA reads TGTGCCAGCAGCTTAGGGCGGCCCCCAGACGAGCAGTACTTC. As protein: CASSLGRPPDEQYF. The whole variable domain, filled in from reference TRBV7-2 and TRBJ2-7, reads GAGVSQSPSNKVTEKGKDVELRCDPISGHTALYWYRQSLGQGLEFLIYFQGNSAPDKSGLPSDRFSAERTGGSVSTLTIQRTQQEDSAVYLCASSLGRPPDEQYFGPGTRLTVT.

CDR3 loop: CASRHVLFPGPNTGELFF. The CDR3 coding sequence is TGTGCCAGCAGACACGTTCTTTTTCCGGGTCCAAACACCGGGGAGCTGTTTTTT. The chain is built from TRBV6-1 and TRBJ2-2; D gene uncertain. This CDR3 spans 18 amino acids. V lost 6 bases and J lost 2, with 22 bases in between. Germline CDR1 MNHNS, CDR2 SASEGT.

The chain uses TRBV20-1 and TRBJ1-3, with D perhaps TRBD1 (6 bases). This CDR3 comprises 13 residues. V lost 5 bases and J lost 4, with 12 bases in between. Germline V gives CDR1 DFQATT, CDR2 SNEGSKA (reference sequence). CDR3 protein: CSALQGIGNTIYF. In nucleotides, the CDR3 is TGCAGTGCTTTACAGGGTATCGGAAACACCATATATTTT.

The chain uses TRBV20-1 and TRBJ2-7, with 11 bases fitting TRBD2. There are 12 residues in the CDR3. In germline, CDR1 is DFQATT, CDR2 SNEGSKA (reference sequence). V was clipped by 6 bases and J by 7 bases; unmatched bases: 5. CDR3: CSALTSGGEQYF. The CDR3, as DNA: TGCAGTGCCCTTACTAGCGGGGGTGAGCAGTACTTC.

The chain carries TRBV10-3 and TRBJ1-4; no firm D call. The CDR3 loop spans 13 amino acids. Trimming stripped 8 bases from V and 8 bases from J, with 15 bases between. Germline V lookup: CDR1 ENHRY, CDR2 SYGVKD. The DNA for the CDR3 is TGTGCCATCGGTCCGGCGAAGGGCGAAAAACTGTTTTTT. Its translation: CAIGPAKGEKLFF.